This T cell receptor beta chain comes out of a study of blood T cell repertoires in COVID-19. Study-level background: Acute and convalescent COVID-19 specimens originated in the United States, Italy and Spain. From T cells, B-cell-depleted T cells, or PBMCs came the material, which was cDNA or gDNA.

The V gene lost 4 bases and the J gene lost 8 bases, with 14 bases spanning the gap. The CDR3 extends over 13 amino acids. Germline V gives CDR1 LNHDA, CDR2 SQIVND (reference sequence). This clone was seen a handful of times. In the authors' workflow: Researchers report that nucleated cell counts were estimated from reference gene primer amplification. Clones were sequenced by immunoSEQ multiplex PCR, and TCRdb holds only the in-frame ones, with some missing. V and J calls and clone size are those listed in that table; D and trimming were worked out from the DNA. The data show over 80,000 clones, around 67% seen once. Recruited during active infection, patients (from Seattle) were subsequently followed longitudinally.

Sequencing was done on a sample of peripheral blood. This receptor was obtained from a man between 65 and 85 years old with COVID-19, enrolled during active disease. V usage is TRBV19 and J usage is TRBJ1-2; D unresolved. CDR3 protein: CASSTLPREGYTF. CDR3 DNA sequence: TGTGCCAGTAGTACCCTACCGCGGGAGGGCTACACCTTC.